This T cell receptor (beta chain) is drawn from a study of Ad26.COV2.S vaccination and SARS-CoV-2 variants. Profiled with immunoSEQ multiplex PCR; TCRdb holds only in-frame clones, not every one. The repertoire holds hundreds of thousands of clones, roughly 91% seen once, with around 3.7% in the top ten. The CDR3 spans 15 residues. CDR1 and CDR2 from the germline V gene are LGHDT and YNNKEL (reference sequence). V lost 1 base and J lost 3, with 10 bases in between. Treatment meaning: around 19 received Ad26.COV2.S at low or high dose, single or two shots; 5 received placebo; per-sample allocation not given. The samples were gathered on day 63 after the first injection of vaccine or placebo. This clone was counted between two and nine times.

Sequenced material: peripheral blood, taken in a trial of Ad26.COV2.S vaccine versus placebo. This TCR came from a person aged 18-65 years who received the Ad26.COV2.S COVID-19 vaccine or a placebo. V usage is TRBV3-1 (or the pseudogene TRBV3-2) and J usage is TRBJ1-5; unclear D gene. In DNA form, the CDR3 reads TGTGCCAGCAGCCAAGCTAGCAGCGTCAATCAGCCCCAGCATTTT. Translated: CASSQASSVNQPQHF.